The 25 T cell receptor beta chains below were found in one sample sequenced in a study of T-cell reconstitution after alpha-beta-depleted transplantation in children. Unique molecular identifiers were incorporated during preparation of the TCRbeta library. TCRdb recomputed calls from the PCR reads with MiXCR, one row per CDR3 protein. This table has under 300,000 distinct CDR3 sequences, around a tenth appearing once. Sequencing used peripheral blood, obtained 180 days after TCRalphabeta/CD19-depleted stem cell transplant. The receptor set was obtained from a male patient between 2 and 10 years old who had a stem cell transplant for chronic granulomatous disease, so the T cells may come from the graft donor.

In its sample, this clonotype was seen many times. This chain connects TRBV7-9 to TRBJ1-1; no clear D gene. The CDR3 length is 13 residues. Germline CDR1 reads SEHNR; CDR2 reads FQNEAQ (reference sequence). Trimming shortened V by 5 bases and J by 0 bases, and 7 bases separated the two germline ends. The CDR3 spells CASSKRMNTEAFF. In DNA form, the CDR3 reads TGTGCCAGCAGCAAAAGGATGAACACTGAAGCTTTCTTT.

This clonotype was counted many times. The chain recombines TRBV7-3 with TRBJ2-6; the D gene could be TRBD1 or TRBD2 (5 bases each). The CDR3 covers 17 residues. The ends were cut back, 1 base at V and 2 bases at J, with 12 bases in the middle. Germline values: CDR1 SGHTA, CDR2 FQGTGA. CDR3 protein: CASSLRGSGAGANVLTF. In DNA form, the CDR3 reads TGTGCCAGCAGCTTAAGGGGGTCCGGGGCTGGGGCCAACGTCCTGACTTTC.

About this clonotype itself: This could be a read error, since a much larger clone is one nucleotide away. V and J are TRBV28 and TRBJ2-7; no definite D call. Germline loops: CDR1 MDHEN, CDR2 SYDVKM. Trimming left V 6 bases short and J 1 base short, with 16 bases between. This CDR3 has 15 residues. As DNA, the CDR3 is TGTGCCAGCAGCCCGACTGGTGACAAATCCTACGAGCAGTACTTC. Translated: CASSPTGDKSYEQYF.

This clonotype has a count of ten or more. This chain connects TRBV27 to TRBJ1-6; D ambiguous. CDR3 length: 14 amino acids. Trimming took off 3 bases at V and 9 bases at J, with 12 bases between the two ends. Per germline, CDR1 MNHEY and CDR2 SMNVEV (reference sequence). CDR3: CASSLKGMASPLHF. As DNA, the CDR3 is TGTGCCAGCAGTTTGAAAGGGATGGCTTCACCCCTCCACTTT.

Many counts were recorded for this clonotype. The CDR3 DNA reads as TGCGCCAGCAGCTTGGTTGGCGGAGGGGAGCAGTTCTTC. Its protein is CASSLVGGGEQFF. J is TRBJ2-1 and V is TRBV5-1; D might be TRBD2 (6 bases). There are 13 residues in the CDR3. With 0 bases removed from V and 10 bases from J, the gap between germline ends came to 11 bases. Germline V lookup: CDR1 SGHRS, CDR2 YFSETQ.

This clonotype was detected many times. The CDR3 protein is CASSERVGTGFGYEQYF. CDR3 coding DNA: TGTGCCAGCAGTGAGCGTGTAGGGACAGGGTTTGGTTACGAGCAGTACTTC. The J gene is TRBJ2-7, the V gene TRBV25-1, with 9 bases lining up with TRBD1. CDR1 is MGHDK and CDR2 is SYGVNS in the germline V gene. The CDR3 contains 17 residues. V dropped 3 bases and J dropped 4; count of bases not matched to a gene: 13.

In its sample, this clonotype was seen many times. This chain uses TRBV7-2 with TRBJ1-6; D is unresolved. The V end was cut by 6 bases, the J end by 3 bases, with 15 bases between. The germline CDR1 and CDR2 sequences are SGHTA and FQGNSA. The CDR3 runs 16 residues. The CDR3 loop reads CASSLRLLDYNSPLHF. The DNA for the CDR3 is TGTGCCAGCAGTTTAAGGCTCCTTGACTATAATTCACCCCTCCACTTT.

This clonotype occurred many times. The V call is TRBV29-1, the J call TRBJ2-7; TRBD2 might be the D (6 bases). Germline V gene lookup returns CDR1 SQVTM and CDR2 ANQGSEA. There are 11 residues in the CDR3. V was clipped by 2 bases and J by 8 bases, with 10 bases between them. The CDR3 spells CSVELGSQQYF. The CDR3 coding sequence is TGCAGCGTTGAACTCGGGAGTCAGCAGTACTTC.

This clonotype was recorded a few times. This chain joins TRBV7-2 and TRBJ2-3; D is undetermined. Trimming shortened V by 5 bases and J by 2 bases, and 20 bases separated the two germline ends. CDR1 and CDR2 (germline): SGHTA, FQGNSA. This CDR3 has 17 residues. CDR3 residues: CASSRPALRTNTDTQYF. Here the CDR3 DNA reads TGTGCCAGCAGCCGACCCGCCCTTAGAACGAACACAGATACGCAGTATTTT.

In this sample, this clonotype turned up many times. V usage is TRBV20-1 and J usage is TRBJ1-5; D possibly corresponds to TRBD1 (5 bases). This CDR3 comprises 15 residues. CDR1 is DFQATT and CDR2 is SNEGSKA in the germline V gene (reference sequence). The V end was cut by 6 bases, the J end by 1 base, with 16 bases between. For the CDR3, the DNA is TGCAGTGCAACCTACCAGGGACTAAGCAATCAGCCCCAGCATTTT. This encodes CSATYQGLSNQPQHF.

This clonotype was counted ten times or more. The chain links TRBV27 to TRBJ1-6; weak D call: TRBD1 (5 bases). The germline V and J ends were trimmed by 3 bases and 8 bases, with 14 bases remaining between them. This CDR3 has 15 residues. CDR1 is MNHEY and CDR2 is SMNVEV in the germline V gene (reference sequence). In nucleotides, the CDR3 is TGTGCCAGCAGTTTCGAACACACGGGGGATTCACCCCTCCACTTT. It translates to CASSFEHTGDSPLHF.

In its sample, this clonotype was seen many times. The chain is built from TRBV5-1 and TRBJ2-5, with D tentatively TRBD2 (6 bases). From germline, CDR1 is SGHRS and CDR2 YFSETQ. This CDR3 comprises 13 residues. V lost 1 base, J lost 4 bases, and 8 bases lay in between. CDR3 loop: CASSLQAGETQYF. CDR3 nucleotides: TGCGCCAGCAGCTTGCAAGCGGGAGAGACCCAGTACTTC.

This clonotype was detected a few times. The chain carries TRBV6-1 and TRBJ2-2; D may be TRBD2 (6 bases). Trimming removed 7 bases at V and 5 bases at J, with 23 bases between. This CDR3 is built from 17 residues. CDR1 is MNHNS and CDR2 is SASEGT in the germline V gene. CDR3 region: CASTQYRVKTRTGELFF. In DNA form, the CDR3 reads TGTGCCAGCACCCAGTATAGGGTTAAGACTAGGACCGGGGAGCTGTTTTTT.

This clonotype was found many times. The J gene is TRBJ2-7, the V gene TRBV10-3; 9 bases match TRBD1. Germline V lookup: CDR1 ENHRY, CDR2 SYGVKD. The length of the CDR3 is 15 residues. Losses at the gene ends were 0 bases for V and 5 bases for J; bases not matched to a gene: 5. CDR3 region: CAISESKRTGDEQYF. In nucleotides, the CDR3 is TGTGCCATCAGTGAGTCGAAACGGACAGGGGACGAGCAGTACTTC.

This clonotype has at least ten counts. This chain uses TRBV12-3 or TRBV12-4 with TRBJ2-3, with D perhaps matching TRBD1 (6 bases). This CDR3 is 20 amino acids long. Trimming shortened V by 0 bases and J by 2 bases, and 24 bases separated the two germline ends. The CDR3 sequence is CASSLASFSWTEIYTDTQYF. The CDR3 DNA is TGTGCCAGCAGTTTAGCGTCCTTCAGTTGGACAGAAATTTACACAGATACGCAGTATTTT.

In its sample, this clonotype was seen many times. CDR3 in DNA: TGCAGCCCCGCAGAGAGCTCCTACGAGCAGTACTTC. This gives the protein CSPAESSYEQYF. The rearrangement links TRBV29-1 to TRBJ2-7; D ambiguous. The CDR3 covers 12 residues. Trimming shortened V by 8 bases and J by 0 bases, and 11 bases separated the two germline ends. Germline CDR1 reads SQVTM; CDR2 reads ANQGSEA.

This clonotype has at least ten counts. This chain connects TRBV2 to TRBJ2-7; possible D gene TRBD2, 5 bases. V lost 6 bases and J lost 0, with 12 bases in between. The CDR3 is made up of 14 amino acids. Germline assignment: CDR1 SNHLY and CDR2 FYNNEI. This CDR3 is CASRREGNSYEQYF. CDR3 DNA: TGTGCCAGCAGGAGAGAGGGTAACTCCTACGAGCAGTACTTC.

This clonotype was picked up many times. This rearrangement joins TRBV7-9 to TRBJ1-1; D unclear. This CDR3 has 13 residues. Germline CDR1 and CDR2: SEHNR and FQNEAQ (reference sequence). Trimming stripped 6 bases from V and 1 base from J, with 9 bases between. The CDR3 is CASSSNTNTEAFF. CDR3 bases: TGTGCCAGCAGTTCCAATACGAACACTGAAGCTTTCTTT.

Comments on this clonotype: A read error may explain this, as a much larger clone is one base away. This chain links TRBV5-5 with TRBJ2-2, with 7 bases aligning to TRBD2. The ends lost 3 bases at V and 5 bases at J; junction bases unmatched: 10. CDR1 is SGHKS, CDR2 YYEKEE, per germline (reference sequence). The CDR3 contains 16 residues. The CDR3 bases are TGTGCCAGCAGCTCCCGGACTGGCGGGAGTACCGGGGAGCTGTTTTTT. Its translation: CASSSRTGGSTGELFF.

Regarding this clonotype: A much larger clonotype is one base distant, so this may be a read error. The rearrangement links TRBV6-1 to TRBJ1-3; 8 positions agree with TRBD1. Per the germline V gene, CDR1 is MNHNS and CDR2 is SASEGT. The CDR3 has 15 amino acids. The CDR3 loop reads CASSQDRAAGNNIYF. DNA for the CDR3: TGTGCCAGCAGTCAGGACAGGGCGGCTGGAAACAACATATATTTT.

A word on this clonotype: This may arise from a read error, as a much more abundant clone is one base away. This chain joins TRBV5-4 and TRBJ2-5; D is unresolved. This CDR3 is 14 amino acids long. Germline V gives CDR1 SGHNT, CDR2 YYREEE (reference sequence). The ends were cut back, 0 bases at V and 5 bases at J, with 11 bases in the middle. The CDR3 DNA follows: TGTGCCAGCAGCTTGGTCGCTACTCAGGAGACCCAGTACTTC. Protein: CASSLVATQETQYF.

This clonotype was seen many times. The V and J genes are TRBV7-6 and TRBJ2-7; 7 bases are shared with TRBD2. CDR3 length equals 18 residues. Losses at the gene ends were 3 bases for V and 3 bases for J; bases not matched to a gene: 17. The germline CDR1 and CDR2 sequences are SGHVS and FNYEAQ. The chain's CDR3 is CASSFSSGPPEWDYEQYF. CDR3 nucleotides: TGTGCCAGCAGCTTTTCTAGCGGCCCGCCGGAGTGGGACTACGAGCAGTACTTC.

This clonotype was recorded many times. The V gene is TRBV9, the J gene TRBJ2-3; maybe TRBD1 (6 bases). This CDR3 has 13 residues. Looked up from germline, CDR1 is SGDLS and CDR2 is YYNGEE. V lost 3 bases and J 5 bases, leaving 10 bases between the germline ends. This CDR3 is CASSGGPGDTQYF. CDR3 sequence (DNA): TGTGCCAGCAGCGGGGGGCCCGGAGATACGCAGTATTTT.

There are many counts of this clonotype. The chain couples TRBV29-1 to TRBJ1-2; the D gene is possibly TRBD1 (6 bases). CDR3 length equals 13 residues. Looked up from germline, CDR1 is SQVTM and CDR2 is ANQGSEA. V was cut by 6 bases and J by 8 bases, with 19 bases left in between. DNA for the CDR3: TGCAGCGTAATACAGGGTAAAACGACCGGCTACACCTTC. It is translated as CSVIQGKTTGYTF.

This clonotype occurred many times. The chain combines TRBV7-2 with TRBJ2-3, with D perhaps given as TRBD1 or TRBD2 (5 bases each). The CDR3 totals 13 residues. The V end lost 5 bases, the J end lost 6 bases, and 12 bases lay between the germline ends. Germline V gene data show CDR1 as SGHTA and CDR2 as FQGNSA. This CDR3 reads CASSRDWGDTQYF. The CDR3 nucleotides are TGTGCCAGCAGCCGAGATTGGGGGGATACGCAGTATTTT.